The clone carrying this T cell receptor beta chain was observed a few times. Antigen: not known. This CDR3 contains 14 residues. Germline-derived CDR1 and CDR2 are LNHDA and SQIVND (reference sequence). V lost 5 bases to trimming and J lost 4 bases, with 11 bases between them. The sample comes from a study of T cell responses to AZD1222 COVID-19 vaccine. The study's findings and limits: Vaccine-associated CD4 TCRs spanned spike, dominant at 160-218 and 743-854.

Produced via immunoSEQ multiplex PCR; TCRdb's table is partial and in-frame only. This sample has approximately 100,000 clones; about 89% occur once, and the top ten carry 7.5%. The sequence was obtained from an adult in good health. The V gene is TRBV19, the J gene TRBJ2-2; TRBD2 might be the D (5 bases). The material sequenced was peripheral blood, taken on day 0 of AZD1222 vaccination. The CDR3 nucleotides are TGTGCCAGTAGTGAGGGCGGCGTCACCGGGGAGCTGTTTTTT. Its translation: CASSEGGVTGELFF. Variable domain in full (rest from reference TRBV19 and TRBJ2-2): DGGITQSPKYLFRKEGQNVTLSCEQNLNHDAMYWYRQDPGQGLRLIYYSQIVNDFQKGDIAEGYSVSREKKESFPLTVTSAQKNPTAFYLCASSEGGVTGELFFGEGSRLTVL.